This T cell receptor beta chain came from a study of radiation and T cells in renal cell carcinoma (TCRdb year 2020). Regarding the research as a whole: Samples came from a clinical trial, in which primary renal cell carcinomas received 15 Gy stereotactic body radiation therapy followed by nephrectomy 4 weeks later. In total, approximately 54 samples, comprising 25 or so tumors and some 27 peripheral blood samples, were subjected to TCR beta sequencing. A total of 4,016,671 unique CDR3 nucleotide sequences, encoding 2.5 million to 3 million unique CDR3 amino acid sequences, were found across all 50 or so samples. Study-wide findings and limitations: Because pretreatment tumor biopsies were not available, the study could not determine whether clonotypes were already present within the tumor at baseline. Blood repertoire dynamics were not followed beyond 4 weeks after treatment. Effects of radiation dose or scheduling on the TCR repertoire could not be addressed with the single-armed trial design. In blood, the top tumor clonotypes increased from baseline to 2 weeks after radiation and then shrank by 4 weeks, which suggests a temporary expansion of tumor-resident clones.

This clone was seen many times. No antigen is known for it. No base quality values were provided; no much bigger clone lies one nucleotide off. The time point label here, explained by the study, means: blood 2 weeks post-SBRT. The sample's treatment or condition label is to be understood as: 15 Gy SBRT to primary tumor, nephrectomy 4 weeks later. To follow tumor-enriched clonotypes, serial peripheral blood was collected from radiation-treated patients at baseline and at 2 weeks and 4 weeks after SBRT. Every patient had renal cell carcinoma of clear cell pathology. The QIAamp DNA Blood Mini Kit (Qiagen) was used to prepare genomic DNA for TCR sequencing. Samples were included in the analyses only if all quality control checks were passed. Compared with germline, V lacks 0 bases and J lacks 5 bases; bases without a gene match: 4. The CDR3 spans 16 residues, from the cysteine through the phenylalanine. Here the CDR3 DNA is all that survives: 48 bases in frame from base 1. The germline V gene specifies MDHEN as CDR1 and SYDVKM as CDR2.

The immunoSEQ kit was used, according to the manufacturer's recommendations, to generate TCR beta libraries from genomic DNA. To prepare the libraries, a first multiplex PCR with proprietary primers was run, followed by a second PCR that added unique barcodes, and a bead cleanup was done after each round. Each sample batch included a kit-provided positive control reaction and a negative control reaction. The final libraries underwent checking on an Agilent 4200 TapeStation D1000 ScreenTape, volumetric pooling, and quantification by qPCR. An Illumina NextSeq500 fitted with a MidOutput 150-cycle cartridge performed the sequencing, running 156 Read1 cycles and 15 Index1 cycles with the kit's custom primers. The pooled library was loaded at about 0.93 pM with about 18% PhiX control spiked in. The paper's data handling went like this. The vendor-processed data were analyzed in R, and a clonotype was defined as all T cells that share the same CDR3 nucleotide sequence. For clone abundance analyses, frequencies were normalized to the 10,000 most abundant clones in each sample. Before analysis, public T cell clones were removed, and these numbered fewer than six per sample on average. Tumor-enriched and baseline blood-enriched clonotypes were defined by at least a 32-fold difference in abundance between compartments. Clonotypes expanded or contracted between blood time points were identified with a beta-binomial differential abundance model. Similarity between tumor and blood repertoires was quantified using the Baroni-Urbani and Buser coefficient, and groups were compared with two-tailed Wilcoxon tests in R. TCRdb's version of the immuneACCESS table is confined to in-frame rearrangements and falls short of the full clone set. An unresolved V gene accounts for under half of the shortfall where checked; the remainder is of unknown origin. The DNA gave D and trimming, while V, J and clone size come from that table. Within this sample are roughly 120,000 clones, with about 81% of them counted one time only. Over 1.5% of the sample belongs to the ten largest clones.

Recombination joined TRBV28 with TRBJ2-2, with 9 bases aligning to TRBD2. This TCR was sampled from an older woman with renal cell carcinoma. Material: blood, obtained from a patient whose treatment included radiotherapy and nephrectomy. The nucleotides read TGTGCCAGCAGTTTATGGGAGCGGGGGGAAACCGGGGAGCTGTTTTTT. The encoded protein is CASSLWERGETGELFF. With the portions outside the CDR3 filled from the reference TRBV28 and TRBJ2-2 genes, the complete variable region becomes DVKVTQSSRYLVKRTGEKVFLECVQDMDHENMFWYRQDPGLGLRLIYFSYDVKMKEKGDIPEGYSVSREKKERFSLILESASTNQTSMYLCASSLWERGETGELFFGEGSRLTVL.